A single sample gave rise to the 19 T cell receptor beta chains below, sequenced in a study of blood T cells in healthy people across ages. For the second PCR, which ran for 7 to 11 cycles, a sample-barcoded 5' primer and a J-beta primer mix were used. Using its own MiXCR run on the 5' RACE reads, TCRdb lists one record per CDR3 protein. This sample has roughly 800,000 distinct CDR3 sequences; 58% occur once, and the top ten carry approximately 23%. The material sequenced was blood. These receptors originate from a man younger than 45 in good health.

CDR3 DNA sequence: TGTGCCAGCGCCCAGGGGAAATATAGCGGGAGGAACACCGGGGAGCTGTTTTTT. Translating it yields CASAQGKYSGRNTGELFF. This chain links TRBV25-1 with TRBJ2-2; TRBD2 matches at 9 bases. CDR3 size: 18 residues. CDR1 MGHDK and CDR2 SYGVNS come from the germline V gene. V trimming: 8 bases; J trimming: 1 base; junction bases outside the gene matches: 14.

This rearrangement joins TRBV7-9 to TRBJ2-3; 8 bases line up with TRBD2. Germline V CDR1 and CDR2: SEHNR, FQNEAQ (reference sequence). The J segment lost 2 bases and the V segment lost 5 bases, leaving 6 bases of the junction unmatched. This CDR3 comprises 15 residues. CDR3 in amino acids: CASSIRGGSTDTQYF. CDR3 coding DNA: TGTGCCAGCAGCATCCGGGGGGGCTCCACAGATACGCAGTATTTT.

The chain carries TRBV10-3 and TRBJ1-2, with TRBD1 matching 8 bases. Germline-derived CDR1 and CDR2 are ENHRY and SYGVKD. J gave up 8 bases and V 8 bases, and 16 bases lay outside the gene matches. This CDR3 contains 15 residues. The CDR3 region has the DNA TGTGCCATCTTAGGCGGAGGACAGGGTCCGGCGGGCTACACCTTC. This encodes CAILGGGQGPAGYTF.

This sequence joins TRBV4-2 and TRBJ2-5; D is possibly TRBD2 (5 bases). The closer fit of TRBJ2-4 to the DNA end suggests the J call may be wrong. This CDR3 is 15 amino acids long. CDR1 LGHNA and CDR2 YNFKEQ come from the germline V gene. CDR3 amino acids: CASSQKRDAKNIQYF. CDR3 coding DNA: TGTGCCAGCAGCCAAAAGAGGGATGCCAAAAACATTCAGTACTTC.

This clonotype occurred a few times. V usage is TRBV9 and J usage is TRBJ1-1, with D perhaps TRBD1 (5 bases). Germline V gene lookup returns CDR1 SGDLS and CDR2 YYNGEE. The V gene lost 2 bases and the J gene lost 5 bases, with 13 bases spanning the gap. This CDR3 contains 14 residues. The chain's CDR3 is CASSVGGGRTEAFF. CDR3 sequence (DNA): TGTGCCAGCAGCGTCGGTGGGGGAAGGACTGAAGCTTTCTTT.

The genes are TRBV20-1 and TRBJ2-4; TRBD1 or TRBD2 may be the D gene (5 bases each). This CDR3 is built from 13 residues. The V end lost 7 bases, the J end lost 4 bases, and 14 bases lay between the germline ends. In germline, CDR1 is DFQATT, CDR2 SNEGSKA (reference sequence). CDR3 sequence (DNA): TGCAGTGGGGGCGGGCAAGAAAAAAACATTCAGTACTTC. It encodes CSGGGQEKNIQYF.

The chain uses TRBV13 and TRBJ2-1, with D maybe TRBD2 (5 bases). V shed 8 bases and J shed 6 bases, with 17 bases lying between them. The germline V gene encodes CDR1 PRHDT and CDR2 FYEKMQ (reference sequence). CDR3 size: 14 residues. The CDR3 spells CASGPKRAVNEQFF. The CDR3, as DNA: TGTGCCAGCGGTCCAAAGAGAGCGGTCAATGAGCAGTTCTTC.

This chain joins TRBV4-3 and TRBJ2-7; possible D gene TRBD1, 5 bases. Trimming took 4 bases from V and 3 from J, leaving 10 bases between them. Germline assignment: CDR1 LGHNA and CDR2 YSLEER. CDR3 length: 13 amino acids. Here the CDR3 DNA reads TGCGCCAGCAGCCGTGACAGACTCTACGAGCAGTACTTC. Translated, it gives CASSRDRLYEQYF.

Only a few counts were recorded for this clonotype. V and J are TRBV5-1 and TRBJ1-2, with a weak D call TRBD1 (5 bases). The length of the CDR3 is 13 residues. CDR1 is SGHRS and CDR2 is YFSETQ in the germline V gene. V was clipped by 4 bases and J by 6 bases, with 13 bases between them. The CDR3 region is CASSPGYRHGYTF. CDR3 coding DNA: TGCGCCAGCAGCCCGGGGTACAGGCATGGCTACACCTTC. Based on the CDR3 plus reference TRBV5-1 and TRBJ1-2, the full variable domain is KAGVTQTPRYLIKTRGQQVTLSCSPISGHRSVSWYQQTPGQGLQFLFEYFSETQRNKGNFPGRFSGRQFSNSRSEMNVSTLELGDSALYLCASSPGYRHGYTFGSGTRLTVV.

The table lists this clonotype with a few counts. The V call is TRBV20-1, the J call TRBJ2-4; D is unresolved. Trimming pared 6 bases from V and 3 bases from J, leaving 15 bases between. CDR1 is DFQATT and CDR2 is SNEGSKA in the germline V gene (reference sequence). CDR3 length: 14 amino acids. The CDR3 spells CSASSIVDKNIQYF. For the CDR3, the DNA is TGCAGTGCCAGCAGCATAGTTGACAAAAACATTCAGTACTTC.

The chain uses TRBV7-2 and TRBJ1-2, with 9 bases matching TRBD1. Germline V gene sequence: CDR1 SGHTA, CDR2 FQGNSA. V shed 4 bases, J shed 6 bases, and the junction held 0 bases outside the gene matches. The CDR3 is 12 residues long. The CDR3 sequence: CASSYRGHGYTF. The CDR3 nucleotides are TGTGCCAGCAGCTACAGGGGGCATGGCTACACCTTC.

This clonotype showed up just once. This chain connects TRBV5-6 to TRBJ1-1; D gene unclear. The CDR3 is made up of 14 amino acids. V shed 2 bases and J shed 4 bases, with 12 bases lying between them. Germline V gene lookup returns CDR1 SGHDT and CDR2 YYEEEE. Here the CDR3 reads CASSLDLMSTEAFF. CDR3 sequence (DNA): TGTGCCAGCAGCTTAGACCTCATGAGCACTGAAGCTTTCTTT.

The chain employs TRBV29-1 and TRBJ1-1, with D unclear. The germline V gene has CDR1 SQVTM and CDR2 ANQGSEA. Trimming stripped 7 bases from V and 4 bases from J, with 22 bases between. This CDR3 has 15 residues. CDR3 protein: CSATNRATVSTEAFF. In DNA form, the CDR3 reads TGCAGCGCTACAAACCGGGCCACCGTAAGCACTGAAGCTTTCTTT. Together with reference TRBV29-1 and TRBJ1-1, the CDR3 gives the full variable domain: SAVISQKPSRDICQRGTSLTIQCQVDSQVTMMFWYRQQPGQSLTLIATANQGSEATYESGFVIDKFPISRPNLTFSTLTVSNMSPEDSSIYLCSATNRATVSTEAFFGQGTRLTVV.

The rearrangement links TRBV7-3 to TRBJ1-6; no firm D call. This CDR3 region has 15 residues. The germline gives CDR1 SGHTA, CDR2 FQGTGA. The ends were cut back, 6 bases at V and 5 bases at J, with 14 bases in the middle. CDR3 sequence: CASSLQPGDNSPLHF. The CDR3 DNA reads TGTGCCAGCAGTTTGCAACCCGGGGATAATTCACCCCTCCACTTT.

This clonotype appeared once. The CDR3 loop is CASSFTSPTQYF. The DNA of the CDR3 is TGTGCCAGCAGCTTTACTAGCCCAACGCAGTATTTT. The rearrangement joins TRBV7-9 to TRBJ2-3; a possible D gene is TRBD2 (6 bases). V lost 3 bases to trimming and J lost 9 bases, with 10 bases between them. CDR1 is SEHNR and CDR2 is FQNEAQ in the germline V gene (reference sequence). CDR3 length: 12 amino acids.

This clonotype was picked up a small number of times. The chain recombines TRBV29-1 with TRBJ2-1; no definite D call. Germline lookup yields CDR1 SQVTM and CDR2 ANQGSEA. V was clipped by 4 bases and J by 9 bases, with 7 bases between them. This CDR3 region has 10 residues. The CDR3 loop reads CSVAPGEQFF. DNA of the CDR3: TGCAGCGTTGCCCCTGGTGAGCAGTTCTTC.

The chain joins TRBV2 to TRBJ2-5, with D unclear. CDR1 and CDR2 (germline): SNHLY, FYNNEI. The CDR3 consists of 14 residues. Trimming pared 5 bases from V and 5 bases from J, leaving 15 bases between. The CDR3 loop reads CASSRNGPRETQYF. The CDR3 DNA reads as TGTGCCAGCAGTCGGAATGGTCCTCGGGAGACCCAGTACTTC. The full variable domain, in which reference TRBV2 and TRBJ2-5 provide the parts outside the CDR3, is EPEVTQTPSHQVTQMGQEVILRCVPISNHLYFYWYRQILGQKVEFLVSFYNNEISEKSEIFDDQFSVERPDGSNFTLKIRSTKLEDSAMYFCASSRNGPRETQYFGPGTRLLVL.

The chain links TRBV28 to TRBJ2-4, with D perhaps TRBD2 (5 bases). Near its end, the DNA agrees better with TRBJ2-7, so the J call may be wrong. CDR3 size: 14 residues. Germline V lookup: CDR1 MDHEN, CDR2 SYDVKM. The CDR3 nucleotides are TGTGCCAGCAACCCCGCGGGCGAAATCTACGAGCAGTACTTC. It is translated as CASNPAGEIYEQYF.

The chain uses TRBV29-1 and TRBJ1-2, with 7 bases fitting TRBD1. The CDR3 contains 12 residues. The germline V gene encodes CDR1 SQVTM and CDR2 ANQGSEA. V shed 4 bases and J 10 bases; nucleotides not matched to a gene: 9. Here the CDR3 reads CSVVTGVWDYTF. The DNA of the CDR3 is TGCAGCGTTGTTACAGGGGTATGGGACTACACCTTC.